The T cell receptor beta chain under discussion was sequenced for a study of T-cell reconstitution after alpha-beta-depleted transplantation in children. Unique molecular identifiers tagged the TCRbeta library. One entry per CDR3 protein results from TCRdb running MiXCR on the PCR reads. The table shows a few hundred thousand distinct CDR3 sequences, with approximately 10% occurring only once. The specimen was PBMCs from the stem cell graft donor, collected from the stem cell graft. The source of this sequence is a human donor who donated a stem cell graft to a child with acute myeloid leukemia.

The CDR3 DNA is TGTGCCAGCAGTGACTCGAGTAGCGGGAGTGATACGCAGTATTTT. This encodes CASSDSSSGSDTQYF. V and J are TRBV6-4 and TRBJ2-3, with 9 bases fitting TRBD2. This CDR3 spans 15 amino acids. Germline loops: CDR1 MRHNA, CDR2 SNTAGT. The V segment lost 0 bases and the J segment 6 bases; nucleotides outside the gene matches: 4.